The T cell receptor beta chain described here comes from a study of blood T cell repertoires in COVID-19. Study summary: Samples of COVID-19 (acute and convalescent) were obtained from the United States, Italy and Spain. PBMCs, B-cell-depleted T cells, or T cells were the source of the cDNA or gDNA that made up the material.

Authors' data handling: Amplification of reference gene primers provided the estimated nucleated cell counts. Assay used: immunoSEQ multiplex PCR; TCRdb lists only in-frame clones, some missing. V, J and clone size are those of that table, while D and trimming were read from the DNA. The sample contains roughly 79,000 clones, about 90% of which appear only once. This CDR3 is 13 amino acids long. Looked up from germline, CDR1 is SGHNT and CDR2 is YENEEA. V was pared by 1 base and J by 7 bases, with 10 bases between. The clonotype comes from a man aged 45-65 years with active COVID-19. The specimen sequenced was peripheral blood. The V call is TRBV11-3, the J call TRBJ2-5, with a possible D match to TRBD2 (5 bases). As DNA, the CDR3 is TGTGCCAGCAGCTTAGCAGTGGCGGGGACCCAGTACTTC. Protein product: CASSLAVAGTQYF.